A selection of T cell receptor beta chains follows, all from one sample in a study of a mutant IDH1 vaccine in newly diagnosed glioma. TCRdb keeps only in-frame clones here, not all; method: immunoSEQ multiplex PCR. Seen here are some 63,000 clones, roughly 74% observed once, and the top ten hold roughly 5%. These receptors' targets are unknown. The sequenced sample was PBMCs, obtained from a glioma patient whose treatment included an IDH1 peptide vaccine. Source of these receptors: a man in his forties or fifties with glioma. Both conserved end residues are trimmed from each CDR3.

J gene: TRBJ2-7; V gene: TRBV5-1; CDR3 protein: ASSLAWGGEQY
J gene: TRBJ2-6; V gene: TRBV11-2; CDR3 protein: ASSSPGGRESGANVLT
J gene: TRBJ1-1; V gene: TRBV5-1; CDR3 protein: ASSPDINTEAF
J gene: TRBJ2-7; V gene: TRBV30; CDR3 protein: AWMGSDEQY
J gene: TRBJ1-5; V gene: TRBV19; CDR3 protein: ASMGHSNQPQH
J gene: TRBJ2-1; V gene: TRBV6-5; CDR3 protein: ASSRGQVAYNEQF
J gene: TRBJ1-4; V gene: TRBV5-1; CDR3 protein: ASSPSAQGATNEKLF
J gene: TRBJ1-2; V gene: TRBV5-6; CDR3 protein: ASSLRAEGGYT
J gene: TRBJ1-1; V gene: TRBV7-9; CDR3 protein: ASSGTEAF
J gene: TRBJ2-1; V gene: TRBV9; CDR3 protein: ASSSRGANEQF
J gene: TRBJ1-4; V gene: TRBV9; CDR3 protein: ASSRAGVANEKLF
J gene: TRBJ2-7; V gene: TRBV4-3; CDR3 protein: ASSPFPGHEQY
J gene: TRBJ1-5; V gene: TRBV7-8; CDR3 protein: ASSLAPEGPVNQPQH
J gene: TRBJ2-1; V gene: TRBV27; CDR3 protein: ASSLSGGYNEQF
J gene: TRBJ1-2; V gene: TRBV5-4; CDR3 protein: ASSATGVEGYT
J gene: TRBJ1-4; V gene: TRBV5-1; CDR3 protein: ASSSQGVEEKLF
J gene: TRBJ2-7; V gene: TRBV6-5; CDR3 protein: ASRSSRGEQY
J gene: TRBJ1-4; V gene: TRBV6-5; CDR3 protein: ASSPPGGPNEKLF
J gene: TRBJ1-1; V gene: TRBV2; CDR3 protein: ASSEVRRAEAF
J gene: TRBJ2-3; V gene: TRBV5-1; CDR3 protein: ASSKSGGDTDTQY
J gene: TRBJ2-7; V gene: TRBV5-6; CDR3 protein: ASSPRWDRGHYEQY
J gene: TRBJ2-5; V gene: TRBV20-1; CDR3 protein: SWNFLETQY
J gene: TRBJ1-5; V gene: TRBV10-3; CDR3 protein: AISVDSNQPQH
J gene: TRBJ1-1; V gene: TRBV27; CDR3 protein: ASSAAGSAEAF
J gene: TRBJ2-5; V gene: TRBV10-3; CDR3 protein: AIRTDRGREQY
J gene: TRBJ2-7; V gene: TRBV18; CDR3 protein: ASSPELYEQY
J gene: TRBJ1-2; V gene: TRBV27; CDR3 protein: ASSLQGRGYT
J gene: TRBJ2-1; V gene: TRBV7-9; CDR3 protein: ASSNFGFNYNEQF
J gene: TRBJ2-1; V gene: TRBV5-8; CDR3 protein: ASSLQGNYNYNEQF
J gene: TRBJ2-2; V gene: TRBV4-2; CDR3 protein: ASSQEASGGASNTGELF
J gene: TRBJ2-7; V gene: TRBV19; CDR3 protein: ASSIEQGTYEQY
J gene: TRBJ2-5; V gene: TRBV27; CDR3 protein: ASSLVAPGEQY
J gene: TRBJ1-2; V gene: TRBV5-1; CDR3 protein: ASSDGTGGYGYT
J gene: TRBJ1-1; V gene: TRBV14; CDR3 protein: ASSQAGNIEAF
J gene: TRBJ1-1; V gene: TRBV7-2; CDR3 protein: ASSLGRREDEAF
J gene: TRBJ2-7; V gene: TRBV30; CDR3 protein: AWSVLLSYEQY
J gene: TRBJ1-3; V gene: TRBV18; CDR3 protein: ASSHPGTDSGNTIY
J gene: TRBJ2-5; V gene: TRBV13; CDR3 protein: ASSLQRQEETQY
J gene: TRBJ2-7; V gene: TRBV5-1; CDR3 protein: ASSLDTASYEQY
J gene: TRBJ2-1; V gene: TRBV28; CDR3 protein: ASSLGQGANEQF
J gene: TRBJ2-2; V gene: TRBV5-1; CDR3 protein: ASSSRPSTGELF
J gene: TRBJ1-5; V gene: TRBV2; CDR3 protein: ASSEAVSNQPQH
J gene: TRBJ2-3; V gene: TRBV4-1; CDR3 protein: ASSQDQQGRDTQY
J gene: TRBJ2-1; V gene: TRBV6-1; CDR3 protein: ASSAETGGAEYNEQF
J gene: TRBJ2-7; V gene: TRBV6-1; CDR3 protein: ASSLDREQY